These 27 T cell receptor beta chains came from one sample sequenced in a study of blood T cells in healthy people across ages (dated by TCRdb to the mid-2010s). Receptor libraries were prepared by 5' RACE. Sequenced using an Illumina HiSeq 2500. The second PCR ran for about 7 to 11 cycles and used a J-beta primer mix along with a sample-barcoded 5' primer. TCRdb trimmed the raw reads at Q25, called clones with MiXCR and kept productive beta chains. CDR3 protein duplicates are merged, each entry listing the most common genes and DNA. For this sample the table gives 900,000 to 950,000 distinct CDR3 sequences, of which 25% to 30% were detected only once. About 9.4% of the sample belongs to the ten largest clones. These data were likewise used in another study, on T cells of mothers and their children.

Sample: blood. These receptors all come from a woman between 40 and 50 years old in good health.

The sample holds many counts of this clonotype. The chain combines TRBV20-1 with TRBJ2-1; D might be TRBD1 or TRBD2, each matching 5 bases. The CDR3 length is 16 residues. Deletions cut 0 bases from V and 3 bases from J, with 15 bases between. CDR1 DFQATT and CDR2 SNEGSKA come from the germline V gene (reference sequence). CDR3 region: CSARERYEGYYNEQFF. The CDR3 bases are TGCAGTGCTAGAGAGAGGTACGAGGGGTACTACAATGAGCAGTTCTTC.

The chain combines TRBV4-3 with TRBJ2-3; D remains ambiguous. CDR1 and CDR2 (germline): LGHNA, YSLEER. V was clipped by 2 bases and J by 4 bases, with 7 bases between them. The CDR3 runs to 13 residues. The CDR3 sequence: CASSQREADTQYF. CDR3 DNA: TGCGCCAGCAGCCAAAGGGAAGCAGATACGCAGTATTTT.

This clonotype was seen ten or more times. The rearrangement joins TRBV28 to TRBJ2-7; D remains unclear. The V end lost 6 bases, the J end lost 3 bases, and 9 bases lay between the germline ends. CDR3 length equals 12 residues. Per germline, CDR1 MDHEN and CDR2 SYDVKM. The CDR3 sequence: CASRPPGYEQYF. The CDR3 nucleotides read TGTGCCAGCAGGCCTCCCGGCTACGAGCAGTACTTC. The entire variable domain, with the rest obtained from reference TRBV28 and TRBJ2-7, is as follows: DVKVTQSSRYLVKRTGEKVFLECVQDMDHENMFWYRQDPGLGLRLIYFSYDVKMKEKGDIPEGYSVSREKKERFSLILESASTNQTSMYLCASRPPGYEQYFGPGTRLTVT.

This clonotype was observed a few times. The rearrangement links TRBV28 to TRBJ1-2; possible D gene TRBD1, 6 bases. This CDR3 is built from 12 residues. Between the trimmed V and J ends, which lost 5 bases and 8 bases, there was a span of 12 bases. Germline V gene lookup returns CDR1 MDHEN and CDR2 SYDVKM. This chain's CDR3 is CASSATGWGYTF. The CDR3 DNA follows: TGTGCCAGCAGTGCGACAGGCTGGGGCTACACCTTC.

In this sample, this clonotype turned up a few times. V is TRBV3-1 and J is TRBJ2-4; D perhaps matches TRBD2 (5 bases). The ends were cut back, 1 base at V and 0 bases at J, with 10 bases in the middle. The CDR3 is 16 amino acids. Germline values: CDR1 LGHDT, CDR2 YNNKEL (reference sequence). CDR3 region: CASSQGLGVAKNIQYF. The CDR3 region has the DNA TGTGCCAGCAGCCAAGGGTTGGGAGTAGCCAAAAACATTCAGTACTTC.

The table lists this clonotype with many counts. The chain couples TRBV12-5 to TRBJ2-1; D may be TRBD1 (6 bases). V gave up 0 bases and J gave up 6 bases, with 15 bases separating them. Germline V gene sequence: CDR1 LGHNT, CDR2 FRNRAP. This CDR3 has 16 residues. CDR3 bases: TGTGCTAGTGGTTTGGTACTGGGCTCGGACAGCAATGAGCAGTTCTTC. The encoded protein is CASGLVLGSDSNEQFF. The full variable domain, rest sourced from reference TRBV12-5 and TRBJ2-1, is DARVTQTPRHKVTEMGQEVTMRCQPILGHNTVFWYRQTMMQGLELLAYFRNRAPLDDSGMPKDRFSAEMPDATLATLKIQPSEPRDSAVYFCASGLVLGSDSNEQFFGPGTRLTVL.

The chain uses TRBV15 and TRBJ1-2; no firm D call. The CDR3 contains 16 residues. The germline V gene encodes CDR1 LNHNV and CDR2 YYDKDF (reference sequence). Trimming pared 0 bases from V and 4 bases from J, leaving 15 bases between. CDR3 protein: CATSRDSEGTVYGYTF. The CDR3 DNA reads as TGTGCCACCAGCAGAGATTCGGAGGGAACAGTCTATGGCTACACCTTC.

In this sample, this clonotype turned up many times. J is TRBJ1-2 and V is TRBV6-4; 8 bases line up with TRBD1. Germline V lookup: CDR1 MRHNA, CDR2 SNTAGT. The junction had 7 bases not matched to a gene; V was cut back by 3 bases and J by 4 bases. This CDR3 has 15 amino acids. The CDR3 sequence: CASSEYGDRPYGYTF. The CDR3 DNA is TGTGCCAGCAGTGAATATGGGGACAGGCCCTATGGCTACACCTTC.

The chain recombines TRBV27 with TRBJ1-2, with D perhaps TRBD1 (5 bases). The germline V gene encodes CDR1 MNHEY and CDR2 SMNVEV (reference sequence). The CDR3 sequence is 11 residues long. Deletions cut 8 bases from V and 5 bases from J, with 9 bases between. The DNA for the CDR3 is TGTGCCAGCGGGGAGGGGTATGGCTACACCTTC. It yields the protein CASGEGYGYTF.

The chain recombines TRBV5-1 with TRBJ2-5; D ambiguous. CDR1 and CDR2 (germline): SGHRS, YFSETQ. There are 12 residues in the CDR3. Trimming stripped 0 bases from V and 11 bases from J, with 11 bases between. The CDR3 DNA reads TGCGCCAGCAGCTTGGCCCCGGATGAGCAGTACTTC. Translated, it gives CASSLAPDEQYF.

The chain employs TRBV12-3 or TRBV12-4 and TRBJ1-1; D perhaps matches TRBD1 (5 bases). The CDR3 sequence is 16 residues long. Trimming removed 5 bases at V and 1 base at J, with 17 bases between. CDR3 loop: CASSPGSQRENTEAFF. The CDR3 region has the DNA TGTGCCAGCAGTCCAGGGTCCCAACGGGAGAACACTGAAGCTTTCTTT.

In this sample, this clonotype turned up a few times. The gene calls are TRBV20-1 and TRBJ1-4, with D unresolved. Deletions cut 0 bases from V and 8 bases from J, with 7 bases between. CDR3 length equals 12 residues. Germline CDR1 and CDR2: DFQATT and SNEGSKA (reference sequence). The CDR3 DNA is TGCAGTGCTAGAGAACGGCGCGAAAAACTGTTTTTT. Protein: CSARERREKLFF.

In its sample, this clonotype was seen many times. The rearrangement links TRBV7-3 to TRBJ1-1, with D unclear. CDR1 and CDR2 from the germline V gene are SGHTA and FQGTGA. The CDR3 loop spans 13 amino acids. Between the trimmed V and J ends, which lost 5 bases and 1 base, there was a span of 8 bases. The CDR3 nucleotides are TGTGCCAGCAGCCGGGGTTGGAACACTGAAGCTTTCTTT. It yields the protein CASSRGWNTEAFF.

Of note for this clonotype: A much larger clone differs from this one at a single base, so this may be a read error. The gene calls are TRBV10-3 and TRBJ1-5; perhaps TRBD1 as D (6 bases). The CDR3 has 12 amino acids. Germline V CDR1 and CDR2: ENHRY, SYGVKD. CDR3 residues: CTISESGTLQHF. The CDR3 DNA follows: TGTACCATCAGTGAGTCCGGGACACTCCAGCATTTT.

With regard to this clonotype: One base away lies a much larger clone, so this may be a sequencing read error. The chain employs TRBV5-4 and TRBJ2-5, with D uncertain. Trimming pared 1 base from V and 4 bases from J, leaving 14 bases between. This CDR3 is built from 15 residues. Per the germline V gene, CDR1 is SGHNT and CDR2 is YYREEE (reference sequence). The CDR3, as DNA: TGTGCCAGCAGCTTGCCAACTAAAGGTCGAGAGACCCAGTACTTC. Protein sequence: CASSLPTKGRETQYF.

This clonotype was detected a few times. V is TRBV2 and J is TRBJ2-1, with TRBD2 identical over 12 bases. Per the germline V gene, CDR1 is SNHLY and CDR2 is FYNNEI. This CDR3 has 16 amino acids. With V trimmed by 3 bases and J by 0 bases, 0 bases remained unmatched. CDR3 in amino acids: CASSETSGGSYNEQFF. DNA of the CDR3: TGTGCCAGCAGTGAGACTAGCGGGGGCTCCTACAATGAGCAGTTCTTC.

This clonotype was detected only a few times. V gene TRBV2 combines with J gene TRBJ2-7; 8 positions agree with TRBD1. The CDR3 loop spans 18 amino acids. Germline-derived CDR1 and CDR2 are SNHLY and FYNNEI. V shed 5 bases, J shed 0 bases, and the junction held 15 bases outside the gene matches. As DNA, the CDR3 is TGTGCCAGCAGTAAAGGACAGGGTCGAGGCACCATCTCCTACGAGCAGTACTTC. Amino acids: CASSKGQGRGTISYEQYF.

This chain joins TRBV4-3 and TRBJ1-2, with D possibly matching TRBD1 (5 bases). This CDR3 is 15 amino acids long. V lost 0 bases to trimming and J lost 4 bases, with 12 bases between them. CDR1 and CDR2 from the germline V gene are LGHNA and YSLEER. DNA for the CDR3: TGCGCCAGCAGCCAAGAAACAGGTGATAGCTATGGCTACACCTTC. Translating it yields CASSQETGDSYGYTF.

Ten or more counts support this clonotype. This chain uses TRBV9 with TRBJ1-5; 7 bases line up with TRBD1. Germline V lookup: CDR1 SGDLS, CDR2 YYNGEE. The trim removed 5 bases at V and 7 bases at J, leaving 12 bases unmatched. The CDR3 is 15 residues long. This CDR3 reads CASSESGGGGQPQHF. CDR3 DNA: TGTGCCAGCAGTGAAAGTGGAGGGGGCGGGCAGCCCCAGCATTTT.

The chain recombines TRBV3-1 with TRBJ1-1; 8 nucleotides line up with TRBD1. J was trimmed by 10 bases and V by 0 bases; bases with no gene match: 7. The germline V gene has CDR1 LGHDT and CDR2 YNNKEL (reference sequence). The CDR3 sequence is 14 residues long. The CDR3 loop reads CASSQDRTGRVAFF. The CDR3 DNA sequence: TGTGCCAGCAGCCAAGACCGGACAGGGCGGGTAGCTTTCTTT.

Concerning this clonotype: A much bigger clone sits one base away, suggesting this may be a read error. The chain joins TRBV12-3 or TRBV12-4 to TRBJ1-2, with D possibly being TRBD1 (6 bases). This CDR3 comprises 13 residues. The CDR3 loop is CASRTTGNYGHTF. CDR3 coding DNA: TGTGCCAGCAGAACCACAGGGAACTATGGCCACACCTTC.

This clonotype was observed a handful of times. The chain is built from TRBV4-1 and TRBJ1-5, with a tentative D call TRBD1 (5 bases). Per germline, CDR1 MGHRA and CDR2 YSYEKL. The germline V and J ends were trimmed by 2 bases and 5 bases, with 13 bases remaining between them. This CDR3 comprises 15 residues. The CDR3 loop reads CASSQTSRGDQPQHF. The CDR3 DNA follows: TGCGCCAGCAGCCAAACATCCCGGGGGGATCAGCCCCAGCATTTT.

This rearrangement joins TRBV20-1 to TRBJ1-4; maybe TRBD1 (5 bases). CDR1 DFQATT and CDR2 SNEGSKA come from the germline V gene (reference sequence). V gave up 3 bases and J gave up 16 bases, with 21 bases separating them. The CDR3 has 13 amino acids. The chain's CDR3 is CSASSTIRDTQFF. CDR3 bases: TGCAGTGCTAGTTCGACTATCAGGGATACGCAGTTTTTT.

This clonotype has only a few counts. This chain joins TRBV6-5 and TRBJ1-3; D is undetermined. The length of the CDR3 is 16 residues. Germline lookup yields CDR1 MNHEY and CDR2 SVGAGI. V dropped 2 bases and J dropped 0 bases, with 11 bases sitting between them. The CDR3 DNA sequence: TGTGCCAGCAGTTACACAGTTTCAAGCTCTGGAAACACCATATATTTT. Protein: CASSYTVSSSGNTIYF.

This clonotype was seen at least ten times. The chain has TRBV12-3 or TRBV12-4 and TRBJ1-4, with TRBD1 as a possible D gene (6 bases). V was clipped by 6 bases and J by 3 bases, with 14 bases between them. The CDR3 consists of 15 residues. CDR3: CASRQQGAANEKLFF. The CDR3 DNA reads TGTGCCAGCAGGCAACAGGGTGCGGCTAATGAAAAACTGTTTTTT.

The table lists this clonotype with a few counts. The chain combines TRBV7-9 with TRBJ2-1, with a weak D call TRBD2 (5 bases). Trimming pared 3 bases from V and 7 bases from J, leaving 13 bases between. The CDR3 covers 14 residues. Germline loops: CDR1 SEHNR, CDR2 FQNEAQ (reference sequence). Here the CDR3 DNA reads TGTGCCAGCAGCTTTAGCCTCACGGGGAATGAGCAGTTCTTC. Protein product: CASSFSLTGNEQFF.

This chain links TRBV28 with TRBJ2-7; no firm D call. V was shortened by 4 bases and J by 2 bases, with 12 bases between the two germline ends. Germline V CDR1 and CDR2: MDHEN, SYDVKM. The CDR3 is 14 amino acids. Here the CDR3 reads CASSSPGRTYEQYF. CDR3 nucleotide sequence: TGTGCCAGCAGTTCCCCCGGACGGACCTACGAGCAGTACTTC. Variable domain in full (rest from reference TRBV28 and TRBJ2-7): DVKVTQSSRYLVKRTGEKVFLECVQDMDHENMFWYRQDPGLGLRLIYFSYDVKMKEKGDIPEGYSVSREKKERFSLILESASTNQTSMYLCASSSPGRTYEQYFGPGTRLTVT.